This T cell receptor (beta chain) was obtained from a study of T cells in Graves' hyperthyroidism and ophthalmopathy. The wider study: Blood was drawn when the patient was first diagnosed and still untreated. Overall study findings and caveats: A model of 13 V-J pairs discriminated ophthalmopathy from stable hyperthyroidism. The majority of expanded thyroid clonotypes above 0.001 also appeared in blood.

On this clonotype itself: Its antigen is still unknown.

Germline values: CDR1 SQVTM, CDR2 ANQGSEA. The CDR3 is 13 amino acids. V trimming: 7 bases; J trimming: 4 bases; junction bases outside the gene matches: 7. TCR beta CDR3 regions were amplified from RNA. First-round RT-PCR with HTBI primers amplified the TCR CDR3 region. TCRdb independently ran MiXCR on the multiplex PCR reads; one entry per CDR3 protein. The table lists 50,000 to 60,000 distinct CDR3 sequences, approximately 52% of them singletons, with over 8% in the top ten. The chain joins TRBV29-1 to TRBJ1-2; 9 bases are a match to TRBD1. The receptor comes from a woman aged 50 to 60 with Graves' ophthalmopathy. The specimen sequenced was blood. The CDR3 DNA reads TGCAGCGGGAGACAGGGGGACGGCTATGGCTACACCTTC. This encodes CSGRQGDGYGYTF. Using reference TRBV29-1 and TRBJ1-2 for the parts outside the CDR3, the full variable domain is SAVISQKPSRDICQRGTSLTIQCQVDSQVTMMFWYRQQPGQSLTLIATANQGSEATYESGFVIDKFPISRPNLTFSTLTVSNMSPEDSSIYLCSGRQGDGYGYTFGSGTRLTVV.